Below are 29 T cell receptor beta chains sequenced from a single sample in a study of vaccination effects on CD4 cells after COVID-19. A roughly 10-day culture period preceded the isolation of CD4+ T cells. Measured with immunoSEQ multiplex PCR; TCRdb has only the in-frame clones, and not every one. The repertoire holds 40,000 to 60,000 clones, around 76% seen once, with approximately 9% in the top ten. The antigens of these receptors remain unknown. The specimen was CD4+ T cells from PBMCs cultured without peptide, collected before COVID-19 vaccination. The receptors were gathered from a human donor who had a prior SARS-CoV-2 infection.

The chain is built from TRBV9 and TRBJ1-6; perhaps TRBD1 as D (6 bases). The CDR3 contains 15 residues. V was trimmed by 0 bases and J by 8 bases, leaving 12 bases between them. The germline gives CDR1 SGDLS, CDR2 YYNGEE. The CDR3 reads CASSVVGAKDSPLHF. The CDR3 nucleotides are TGTGCCAGCAGCGTAGTGGGGGCTAAGGATTCACCCCTCCACTTT.

The count of this clone is one. Here the CDR3 DNA reads TGTGCCAGTAGTAGCACCGGGACAGGGTCGAACACTGAAGCTTTCTTT. This translates into CASSSTGTGSNTEAFF. The rearrangement links TRBV19 to TRBJ1-1, with 9 positions matching TRBD1. V was clipped by 4 bases and J by 1 base; unmatched bases: 7. Germline V gene sequence: CDR1 LNHDA, CDR2 SQIVND (reference sequence). This CDR3 is 16 amino acids long.

A few counts support this clone. This chain connects TRBV2 to TRBJ2-7; the D gene is possibly TRBD2 (6 bases). V was clipped by 8 bases and J by 3 bases, with 17 bases between them. Germline V gene sequence: CDR1 SNHLY, CDR2 FYNNEI. This CDR3 region has 14 residues. CDR3 in amino acids: CASRFAPAGYEQYF. The CDR3 bases are TGTGCCAGCCGTTTCGCCCCAGCGGGCTACGAGCAGTACTTC.

Only a few counts were recorded for this clone. The chain employs TRBV27 and TRBJ2-7; no definite D call. The CDR3 runs to 17 residues. Germline CDR1 MNHEY, CDR2 SMNVEV (reference sequence). Trimming removed 2 bases from V and 3 bases from J, with 20 bases in between. Here the CDR3 reads CASSLGPDPGSGYEQYF. In DNA form, the CDR3 reads TGTGCCAGCAGTTTAGGCCCTGACCCAGGATCCGGCTACGAGCAGTACTTC.

The V call is TRBV4-2, the J call TRBJ2-1; no clear D. The V end was cut by 4 bases, the J end by 5 bases, with 9 bases between. Germline loops: CDR1 LGHNA, CDR2 YNFKEQ. This CDR3 is 13 amino acids long. CDR3 protein: CASSLGIDNEQFF. The CDR3 DNA follows: TGTGCCAGCAGCCTAGGTATTGACAATGAGCAGTTCTTC.

CDR3 residues: CASSVWTNYGYTF. CDR3 bases: TGTGCCAGCAGTGTATGGACTAACTATGGCTACACCTTC. The rearrangement uses TRBV2 and TRBJ1-2, with D unresolved. Germline-derived CDR1 and CDR2 are SNHLY and FYNNEI. The CDR3 length is 13 residues. V was cut by 4 bases and J by 0 bases, with 6 bases left in between. The full variable domain, its missing parts supplied by reference TRBV2 and TRBJ1-2, is EPEVTQTPSHQVTQMGQEVILRCVPISNHLYFYWYRQILGQKVEFLVSFYNNEISEKSEIFDDQFSVERPDGSNFTLKIRSTKLEDSAMYFCASSVWTNYGYTFGSGTRLTVV.

The genes are TRBV4-1 and TRBJ1-5; the D is unclear. Germline V gives CDR1 MGHRA, CDR2 YSYEKL. CDR3 length equals 15 residues. The V and J ends lost 0 bases and 2 bases respectively, with 8 bases between them. CDR3 region: CASSQDDGGNQPQHF. The CDR3 nucleotides read TGCGCCAGCAGCCAAGATGACGGGGGCAATCAGCCCCAGCATTTT.

This clone was picked up a small number of times. V and J are TRBV1 and TRBJ2-1; the table's D call, TRBD2, has no DNA check behind it. TRBV1 is reported as a pseudogene. There are 17 residues in the CDR3. The CDR3 loop reads CTSSYGLAGGNYNEQFF. The CDR3 nucleotides read TGCACCAGCAGCTATGGACTAGCGGGGGGGAATTACAATGAGCAGTTCTTC.

The genes are TRBV27 and TRBJ2-3, with D maybe TRBD1 (6 bases). CDR3 size: 20 residues. V lost 6 bases and J lost 0, with 28 bases in between. Per germline, CDR1 MNHEY and CDR2 SMNVEV (reference sequence). The CDR3, as DNA: TGTGCCAGCAGGCCACCGGGACACCCACCAAGCGGATATAGCACAGATACGCAGTATTTT. Its protein product is CASRPPGHPPSGYSTDTQYF.

V and J are TRBV29-1 and TRBJ2-1; D is perhaps TRBD2 (5 bases). Per the germline V gene, CDR1 is SQVTM and CDR2 is ANQGSEA. V was clipped by 6 bases and J by 6 bases, with 15 bases between them. The CDR3 is made up of 13 amino acids. The CDR3 nucleotides are TGCAGCGTATTAGCGAGTTGGGTCAATGAGCAGTTCTTC. As protein: CSVLASWVNEQFF.

The V call is TRBV5-6, the J call TRBJ2-3, with 12 bases that match TRBD2. Per germline, CDR1 SGHDT and CDR2 YYEEEE. This CDR3 is built from 17 residues. J lost 6 bases, V lost 4 bases, and 12 bases had no gene match. The CDR3 here is CASSRLLAGGTADTQYF. The DNA for the CDR3 is TGTGCCAGCAGCCGCCTACTAGCGGGGGGTACCGCCGATACGCAGTATTTT.

This chain connects TRBV28 to TRBJ1-2; 9 bases are shared with TRBD1. CDR3 size: 13 residues. The V and J ends lost 5 bases and 6 bases, in that order; junction bases with no gene match: 4. Germline V CDR1 and CDR2: MDHEN, SYDVKM. CDR3 residues: CASSINRGHGYTF. In DNA form, the CDR3 reads TGTGCCAGCAGTATCAACAGGGGGCATGGCTACACCTTC.

The V gene is TRBV5-1, the J gene TRBJ2-2; possibly TRBD1 or TRBD2 for D (5 bases each). The CDR3 consists of 16 residues. The V gene's germline CDR1 is SGHRS and CDR2 YFSETQ. V lost 4 bases and J 6 bases, leaving 19 bases between the germline ends. CDR3 protein: CASSPSGTRVAGELFF. CDR3 sequence (DNA): TGCGCCAGCAGCCCGTCCGGGACCCGGGTGGCCGGGGAGCTGTTTTTT. Full variable domain (outside the CDR3, taken from reference TRBV5-1 and TRBJ2-2): KAGVTQTPRYLIKTRGQQVTLSCSPISGHRSVSWYQQTPGQGLQFLFEYFSETQRNKGNFPGRFSGRQFSNSRSEMNVSTLELGDSALYLCASSPSGTRVAGELFFGEGSRLTVL.

This rearrangement joins TRBV7-2 to TRBJ2-2, with 13 bases that match TRBD2. This CDR3 comprises 17 residues. Germline CDR1 is SGHTA and CDR2 is FQGNSA. The J segment lost 1 base and the V segment lost 6 bases, leaving 5 bases of the junction unmatched. The CDR3 is CASRRLAGGQNTGELFF. The CDR3 nucleotides read TGTGCCAGCAGGCGACTAGCGGGGGGACAGAACACCGGGGAGCTGTTTTTT.

This chain connects TRBV18 to TRBJ2-7; 7 nucleotides align to TRBD2. Germline CDR1 reads KGHSH; CDR2 reads LQKENI. V was pared by 2 bases and J by 0 bases, with 7 bases of the junction left unmatched. The CDR3 covers 16 residues. The DNA of the CDR3 is TGTGCCAGCTCACCAGGACTAGTGAGGAGCTCCTACGAGCAGTACTTC. This sequence encodes CASSPGLVRSSYEQYF. Full variable domain (rest looked up from reference TRBV18 and TRBJ2-7): NAGVMQNPRHLVRRRGQEARLRCSPMKGHSHVYWYRQLPEEGLKFMVYLQKENIIDESGMPKERFSAEFPKEGPSILRIQQVVRGDSAAYFCASSPGLVRSSYEQYFGPGTRLTVT.

The V call is TRBV5-5, the J call TRBJ1-3; perhaps TRBD1 as D (5 bases). CDR1 SGHKS and CDR2 YYEKEE come from the germline V gene (reference sequence). Trimming took off 3 bases at V and 3 bases at J, with 22 bases between the two ends. The length of the CDR3 is 18 residues. The CDR3 nucleotides are TGTGCCAGCAGCTCGGGGCAGGGTTCGCGCGGTTATGGAAACACCATATATTTT. Amino acids: CASSSGQGSRGYGNTIYF.

The genes are TRBV18 and TRBJ1-2; 9 bases map to TRBD1. J gave up 7 bases and V 2 bases, and 14 bases lay outside the gene matches. CDR1 is KGHSH, CDR2 LQKENI, per germline. There are 17 residues in the CDR3. This CDR3 reads CASSPTIRDRALRGYTF. CDR3 DNA: TGTGCCAGCTCACCAACGATCCGGGACAGGGCTTTGCGTGGCTACACCTTC.

This chain links TRBV5-6 with TRBJ1-6; no definite D call. CDR1 and CDR2 (germline): SGHDT, YYEEEE. V was pared by 3 bases and J by 5 bases, with 9 bases between. This CDR3 has 14 residues. The CDR3 spells CASSSRQDNSPLHF. In nucleotides, the CDR3 is TGTGCCAGCAGCTCACGGCAGGATAATTCACCCCTCCACTTT.

The chain recombines TRBV7-2 with TRBJ1-1; possible D gene TRBD1, 5 bases. CDR3 length: 15 residues. Germline V gene data show CDR1 as SGHTA and CDR2 as FQGNSA. The V and J ends lost 0 bases and 4 bases respectively, with 12 bases between them. The CDR3 nucleotides read TGTGCCAGCAGCTTAGCGCAGGGTAGGGGCACTGAAGCTTTCTTT. Amino acids: CASSLAQGRGTEAFF.

This sequence joins TRBV19 and TRBJ1-2; a possible D gene is TRBD1 (6 bases). This CDR3 region has 13 residues. Looked up from germline, CDR1 is LNHDA and CDR2 is SQIVND (reference sequence). V was pared by 5 bases and J by 4 bases, with 11 bases between. The CDR3 DNA sequence: TGTGCCAGTAGTGGACAGCTTTCCTATGGCTACACCTTC. It is translated as CASSGQLSYGYTF.

This clone was seen once. V gene TRBV29-1 combines with J gene TRBJ1-1; possibly TRBD1 for D (5 bases). The V end was cut by 4 bases, the J end by 5 bases, with 23 bases between. The germline CDR1 and CDR2 sequences are SQVTM and ANQGSEA. The CDR3 has 16 residues. The CDR3 loop reads CSVASAGIVVGTEAFF. In nucleotides, the CDR3 is TGCAGCGTTGCTTCGGCAGGGATTGTCGTTGGGACTGAAGCTTTCTTT.

This sequence joins TRBV3-1 (or the pseudogene TRBV3-2) and TRBJ1-6, with D perhaps TRBD1 (5 bases). The V gene lost 0 bases and the J gene lost 7 bases, with 7 bases spanning the gap. The germline gives CDR1 LGHDT, CDR2 YNNKEL (reference sequence). The CDR3 sequence is 14 residues long. CDR3 sequence (DNA): TGTGCCAGCAGCCAAGATGACAGCAATTCACCCCTCCACTTT. As protein: CASSQDDSNSPLHF.

This clone has a handful of counts. The V call is TRBV7-6, the J call TRBJ2-7, with 9 bases aligning to TRBD1. The CDR3 spans 17 residues. V was pared by 5 bases and J by 0 bases, with 11 bases of the junction left unmatched. CDR1 SGHVS and CDR2 FNYEAQ come from the germline V gene. CDR3 amino acids: CASSPDRGRSYSYEQYF. Written as DNA, the CDR3 is TGTGCCAGCAGCCCGGACAGGGGCCGAAGCTACTCCTACGAGCAGTACTTC.

The chain combines TRBV15 with TRBJ2-1; 10 bases align to TRBD2. CDR1 is LNHNV and CDR2 is YYDKDF in the germline V gene (reference sequence). The ends lost 0 bases at V and 13 bases at J; junction bases unmatched: 3. This CDR3 contains 13 residues. The CDR3 DNA reads as TGTGCCACCAGCAGAGATTTAGCGGGAGGTCAGTTCTTC. This sequence encodes CATSRDLAGGQFF. Complete variable domain (other parts from reference TRBV15 and TRBJ2-1): DAMVIQNPRYQVTQFGKPVTLSCSQTLNHNVMYWYQQKSSQAPKLLFHYYDKDFNNEADTPDNFQSRRPNTSFCFLDIRSPGLGDTAMYLCATSRDLAGGQFFGPGTRLTVL.

The chain uses TRBV15 and TRBJ2-7; D gene ambiguous. The germline V and J ends were trimmed by 4 bases and 0 bases, with 7 bases remaining between them. The CDR3 loop spans 13 amino acids. CDR1 is LNHNV and CDR2 is YYDKDF in the germline V gene (reference sequence). In DNA, the CDR3 is TGTGCCACCAGCAAAGTTTTCTCCTACGAGCAGTACTTC. It encodes CATSKVFSYEQYF. Based on the CDR3 plus reference TRBV15 and TRBJ2-7, the full variable domain is DAMVIQNPRYQVTQFGKPVTLSCSQTLNHNVMYWYQQKSSQAPKLLFHYYDKDFNNEADTPDNFQSRRPNTSFCFLDIRSPGLGDTAMYLCATSKVFSYEQYFGPGTRLTVT.

This clone was seen a few times. The genes are TRBV7-8 and TRBJ1-2; D is perhaps TRBD1 (6 bases). The CDR3 is made up of 13 amino acids. Germline V CDR1 and CDR2: SGHVS, FQNEAQ. Trimming cost V 5 bases and J 4 bases, with 11 bases left between them. In DNA, the CDR3 is TGTGCCAGCAGCCGCGACAGGTTCTATGGCTACACCTTC. Its protein is CASSRDRFYGYTF. Using reference TRBV7-8 and TRBJ1-2 for the parts outside the CDR3, the full variable domain is GAGVSQSPRYKVAKRGQDVALRCDPISGHVSLFWYQQALGQGPEFLTYFQNEAQLDKSGLPSDRFFAERPEGSVSTLKIQRTQQEDSAVYLCASSRDRFYGYTFGSGTRLTVV.

The V and J genes are TRBV5-1 and TRBJ2-7, with 8 bases fitting TRBD1. CDR3 length: 16 amino acids. The trim removed 4 bases at V and 2 bases at J, leaving 11 bases unmatched. From germline, CDR1 is SGHRS and CDR2 YFSETQ. The CDR3 nucleotides are TGCGCCAGCAGCCCGGAACAGGGACAGGACCCCTACGAGCAGTACTTC. Residues: CASSPEQGQDPYEQYF.

This chain joins TRBV3-1 (or the pseudogene TRBV3-2) and TRBJ2-3, with D possibly matching TRBD2 (6 bases). This CDR3 is built from 17 residues. Germline CDR1 is LGHDT and CDR2 is YNNKEL (reference sequence). Trimming took 3 bases from V and 0 from J, leaving 16 bases between them. The CDR3 loop is CASSHGLASPSTDTQYF. CDR3 nucleotides: TGTGCCAGCAGCCACGGGCTAGCGAGCCCTAGCACAGATACGCAGTATTTT.

This clone has only a few counts. The V call is TRBV20-1, the J call TRBJ1-5; TRBD1 aligns across 8 bases. From germline, CDR1 is DFQATT and CDR2 SNEGSKA (reference sequence). The length of the CDR3 is 13 residues. The trim removed 3 bases at V and 5 bases at J, leaving 3 bases unmatched. CDR3 DNA sequence: TGCAGTGCTAGTCGACAGGGGCATCAGCCCCAGCATTTT. Amino acid sequence: CSASRQGHQPQHF.